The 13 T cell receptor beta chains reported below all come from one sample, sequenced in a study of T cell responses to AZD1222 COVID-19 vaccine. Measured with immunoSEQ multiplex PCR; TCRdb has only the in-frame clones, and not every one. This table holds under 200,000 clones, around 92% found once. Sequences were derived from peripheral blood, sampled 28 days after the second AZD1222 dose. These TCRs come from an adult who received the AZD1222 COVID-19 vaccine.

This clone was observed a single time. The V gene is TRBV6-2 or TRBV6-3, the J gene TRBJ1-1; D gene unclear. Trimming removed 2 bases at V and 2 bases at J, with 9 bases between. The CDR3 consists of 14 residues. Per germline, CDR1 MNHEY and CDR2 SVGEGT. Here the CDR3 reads CASSYARINTEAFF. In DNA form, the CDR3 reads TGTGCCAGCAGTTACGCTAGGATTAACACTGAAGCTTTCTTT.

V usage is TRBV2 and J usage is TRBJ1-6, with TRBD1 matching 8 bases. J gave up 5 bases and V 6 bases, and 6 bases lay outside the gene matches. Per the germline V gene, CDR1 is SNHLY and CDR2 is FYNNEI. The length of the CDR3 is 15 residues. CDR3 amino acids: CASRAPGQDNSPLHF. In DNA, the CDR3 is TGTGCCAGCAGAGCGCCGGGACAGGATAATTCACCCCTCCACTTT. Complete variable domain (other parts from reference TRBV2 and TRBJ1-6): EPEVTQTPSHQVTQMGQEVILRCVPISNHLYFYWYRQILGQKVEFLVSFYNNEISEKSEIFDDQFSVERPDGSNFTLKIRSTKLEDSAMYFCASRAPGQDNSPLHFGNGTRLTVT.

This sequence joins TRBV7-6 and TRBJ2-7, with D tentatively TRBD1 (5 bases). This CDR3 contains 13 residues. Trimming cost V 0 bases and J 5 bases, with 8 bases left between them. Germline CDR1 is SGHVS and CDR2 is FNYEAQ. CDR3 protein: CASSLAQGHEQYF. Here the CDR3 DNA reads TGTGCCAGCAGCTTAGCGCAGGGTCACGAGCAGTACTTC.

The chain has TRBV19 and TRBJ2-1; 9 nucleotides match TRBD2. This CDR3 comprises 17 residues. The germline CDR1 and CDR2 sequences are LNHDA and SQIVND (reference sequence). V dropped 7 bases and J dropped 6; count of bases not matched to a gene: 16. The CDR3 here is CASTPKRGREGSNEQFF. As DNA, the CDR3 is TGTGCCAGTACCCCCAAGAGGGGGCGGGAGGGATCCAATGAGCAGTTCTTC.

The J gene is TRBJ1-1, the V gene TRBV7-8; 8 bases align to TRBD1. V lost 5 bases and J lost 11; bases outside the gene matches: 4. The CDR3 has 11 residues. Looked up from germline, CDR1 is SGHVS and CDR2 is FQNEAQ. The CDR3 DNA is TGTGCCAGCAGCATCGGACAGGGTGCTTTCTTT. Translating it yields CASSIGQGAFF.

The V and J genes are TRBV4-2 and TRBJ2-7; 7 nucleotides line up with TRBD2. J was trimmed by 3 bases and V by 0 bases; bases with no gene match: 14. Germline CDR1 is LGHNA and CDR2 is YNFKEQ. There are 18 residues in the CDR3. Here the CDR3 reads CASSQESPQAGTYYEQYF. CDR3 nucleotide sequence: TGTGCCAGCAGCCAAGAATCCCCCCAAGCGGGAACCTACTACGAGCAGTACTTC.

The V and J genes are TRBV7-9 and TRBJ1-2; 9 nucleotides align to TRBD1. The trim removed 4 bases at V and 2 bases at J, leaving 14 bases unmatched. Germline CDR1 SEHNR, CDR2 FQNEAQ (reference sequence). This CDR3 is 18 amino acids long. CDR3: CASSSRDRATTLNYGYTF. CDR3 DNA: TGTGCCAGCAGCTCCCGGGACAGGGCAACAACTTTAAACTATGGCTACACCTTC.

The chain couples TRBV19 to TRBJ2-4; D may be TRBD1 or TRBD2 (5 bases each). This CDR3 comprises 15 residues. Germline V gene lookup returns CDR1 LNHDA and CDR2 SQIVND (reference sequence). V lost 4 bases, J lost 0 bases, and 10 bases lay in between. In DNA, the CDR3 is TGTGCCAGTAGTACCTGGGACCTAGCCAAAAACATTCAGTACTTC. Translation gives CASSTWDLAKNIQYF. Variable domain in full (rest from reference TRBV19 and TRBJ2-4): DGGITQSPKYLFRKEGQNVTLSCEQNLNHDAMYWYRQDPGQGLRLIYYSQIVNDFQKGDIAEGYSVSREKKESFPLTVTSAQKNPTAFYLCASSTWDLAKNIQYFGAGTRLSVL.

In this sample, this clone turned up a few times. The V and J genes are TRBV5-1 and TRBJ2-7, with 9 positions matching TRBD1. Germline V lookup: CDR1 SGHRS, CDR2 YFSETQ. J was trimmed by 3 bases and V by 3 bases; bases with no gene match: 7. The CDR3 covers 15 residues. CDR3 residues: CASSSGTGWDYEQYF. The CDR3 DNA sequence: TGCGCCAGCAGCTCCGGGACAGGGTGGGACTACGAGCAGTACTTC.

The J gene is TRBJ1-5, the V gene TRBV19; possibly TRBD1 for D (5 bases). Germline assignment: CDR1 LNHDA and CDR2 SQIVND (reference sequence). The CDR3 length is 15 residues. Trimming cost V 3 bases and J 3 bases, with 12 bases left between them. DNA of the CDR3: TGTGCCAGTAGTATCGGGGGGTCGATCAATCAGCCCCAGCATTTT. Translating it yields CASSIGGSINQPQHF.

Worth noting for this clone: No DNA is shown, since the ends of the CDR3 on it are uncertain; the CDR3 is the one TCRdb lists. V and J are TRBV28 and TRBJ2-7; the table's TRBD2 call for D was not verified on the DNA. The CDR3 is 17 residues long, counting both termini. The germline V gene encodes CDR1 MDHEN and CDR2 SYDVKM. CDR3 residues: CASSSSAGGVTPYEQYF.

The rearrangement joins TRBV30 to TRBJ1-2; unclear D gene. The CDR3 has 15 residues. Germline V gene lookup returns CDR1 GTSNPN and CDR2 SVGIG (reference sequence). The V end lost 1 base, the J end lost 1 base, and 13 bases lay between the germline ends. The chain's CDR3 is CAWSEKGGFNYGYTF. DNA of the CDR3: TGTGCCTGGAGTGAGAAGGGAGGCTTTAACTATGGCTACACCTTC. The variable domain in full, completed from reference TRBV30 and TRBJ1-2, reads SQTIHQWPATLVQPVGSPLSLECTVEGTSNPNLYWYRQAAGRGLQLLFYSVGIGQISSEVPQNLSASRPQDRQFILSSKKLLLSDSGFYLCAWSEKGGFNYGYTFGSGTRLTVV.

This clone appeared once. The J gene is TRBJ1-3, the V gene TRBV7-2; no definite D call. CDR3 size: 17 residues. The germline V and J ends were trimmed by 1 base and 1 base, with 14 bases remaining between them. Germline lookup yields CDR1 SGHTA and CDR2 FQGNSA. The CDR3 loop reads CASSLVAAELSGNTIYF. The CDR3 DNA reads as TGTGCCAGCAGCTTAGTGGCCGCAGAGTTATCTGGAAACACCATATATTTT.